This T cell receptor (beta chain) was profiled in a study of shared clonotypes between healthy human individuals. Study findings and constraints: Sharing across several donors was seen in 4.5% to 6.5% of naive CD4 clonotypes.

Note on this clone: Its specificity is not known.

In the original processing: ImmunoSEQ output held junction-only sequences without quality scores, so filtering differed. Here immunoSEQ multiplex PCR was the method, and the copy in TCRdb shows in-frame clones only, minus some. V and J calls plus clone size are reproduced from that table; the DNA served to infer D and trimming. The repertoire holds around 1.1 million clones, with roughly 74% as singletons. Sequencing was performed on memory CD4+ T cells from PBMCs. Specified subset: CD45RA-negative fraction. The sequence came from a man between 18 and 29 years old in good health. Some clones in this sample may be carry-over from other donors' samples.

The chain's CDR3 is CASSLDADNEKLFF. Written as DNA, the CDR3 is TGTGCCAGCAGCTTAGACGCCGACAATGAAAAACTGTTTTTT. The chain is built from TRBV7-2 and TRBJ1-4; D unresolved. CDR3 length: 14 amino acids. Trimming pared 1 base from V and 5 bases from J, leaving 8 bases between. Germline-derived CDR1 and CDR2 are SGHTA and FQGNSA.